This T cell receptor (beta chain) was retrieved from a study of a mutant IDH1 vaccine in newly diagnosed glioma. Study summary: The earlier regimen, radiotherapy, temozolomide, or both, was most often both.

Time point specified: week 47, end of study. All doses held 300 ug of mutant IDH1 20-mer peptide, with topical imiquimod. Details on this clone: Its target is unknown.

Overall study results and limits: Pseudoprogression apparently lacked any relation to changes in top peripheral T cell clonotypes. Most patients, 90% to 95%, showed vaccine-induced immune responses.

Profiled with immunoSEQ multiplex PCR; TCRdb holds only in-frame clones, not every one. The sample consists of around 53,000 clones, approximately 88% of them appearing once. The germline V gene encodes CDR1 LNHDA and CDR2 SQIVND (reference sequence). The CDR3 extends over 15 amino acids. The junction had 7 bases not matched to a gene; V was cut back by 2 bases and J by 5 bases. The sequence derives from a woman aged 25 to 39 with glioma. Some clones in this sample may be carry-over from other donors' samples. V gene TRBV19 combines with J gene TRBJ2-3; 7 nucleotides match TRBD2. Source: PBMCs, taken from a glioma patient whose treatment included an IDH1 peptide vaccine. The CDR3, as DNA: TGTGCCAGTAGTATAAGGGAGGGCCGGGGAGATACGCAGTATTTT. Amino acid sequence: CASSIREGRGDTQYF.